This entry features one T cell receptor (beta chain) sequence. The method was immunoSEQ multiplex PCR; TCRdb's version includes in-frame clones alone and lacks a portion of them. The table has roughly 80,000 clones, approximately 95% seen once. These data come from a study of T cell changes during pregnancy in multiple sclerosis. The CDR3 has 16 amino acids. V was cut by 1 base and J by 5 bases, with 15 bases left in between. CDR1 is LNHDA and CDR2 is SQIVND in the germline V gene (reference sequence). Sequenced here: peripheral blood, sampled in the first trimester of pregnancy. The J gene is TRBJ1-5, the V gene TRBV19; tentative D call: TRBD1 (6 bases). The receptor's source is a female donor with multiple sclerosis, enrolled in a pregnancy study. The CDR3, as DNA: TGTGCCAGTAGTATAGTAAGGACAGTACGCGATCAGCCCCAGCATTTT. It yields the protein CASSIVRTVRDQPQHF.